These 7 T cell receptor beta chains were sequenced from one sample in a study of T cells after yellow fever vaccination. MiXCR, run by TCRdb on the 5' RACE reads, gives a single entry per CDR3 protein. The table has roughly 320,000 distinct CDR3 sequences, about 10% seen once. This specimen was CD4+ T cells sorted from PBMCs, taken 45 days after the yellow fever booster vaccination. These receptors were obtained from a man aged 18 to 30 who received the YFV17D yellow fever vaccine.

This clonotype was seen a few times. The J gene is TRBJ2-1, the V gene TRBV4-3; no definite D call. Per the germline V gene, CDR1 is LGHNA and CDR2 is YSLEER. With 0 bases removed from V and 7 bases from J, the gap between germline ends came to 7 bases. The CDR3 is 13 residues long. This CDR3 reads CASSQDRENEQFF. The CDR3 region has the DNA TGCGCCAGCAGCCAAGATCGAGAAAATGAGCAGTTCTTC.

Only a few counts were recorded for this clonotype. The rearrangement uses TRBV4-1 and TRBJ1-6; 10 nucleotides line up with TRBD1. CDR3 size: 15 residues. Germline V gene data show CDR1 as MGHRA and CDR2 as YSYEKL. With 2 bases clipped from V and 7 bases from J, the junction kept 2 bases outside the gene matches. CDR3 amino acids: CASSQWTGGNSPLHF. The CDR3, as DNA: TGCGCCAGCAGCCAATGGACAGGGGGAAATTCACCCCTCCACTTT.

This clonotype was counted at least ten times. The chain joins TRBV20-1 to TRBJ2-3; TRBD2 agrees at 8 bases. The CDR3 covers 16 residues. V dropped 3 bases and J dropped 2; count of bases not matched to a gene: 10. The germline CDR1 and CDR2 sequences are DFQATT and SNEGSKA (reference sequence). The CDR3 protein is CSASGLAGFSTDTQYF. Written as DNA, the CDR3 is TGCAGTGCTAGTGGGCTAGCGGGTTTCTCCACAGATACGCAGTATTTT.

This clonotype was seen a few times. The chain uses TRBV28 and TRBJ2-6, with D tentatively TRBD1 (5 bases). Per the germline V gene, CDR1 is MDHEN and CDR2 is SYDVKM. CDR3 size: 16 residues. Trimming left V 6 bases short and J 4 bases short, with 16 bases between. CDR3 protein: CASSPYRLLGANVLTF. The CDR3 DNA is TGTGCCAGCAGCCCCTACAGGCTTCTGGGGGCCAACGTCCTGACTTTC.

V and J are TRBV6-1 and TRBJ2-3, with unresolved D. This CDR3 region has 15 residues. The ends were cut back, 5 bases at V and 2 bases at J, with 14 bases in the middle. The V gene's germline CDR1 is MNHNS and CDR2 SASEGT. CDR3 DNA: TGTGCCAGCAGTACGACTGGTAGGGTCACAGATACGCAGTATTTT. Translation gives CASSTTGRVTDTQYF.

The chain uses TRBV6-1 and TRBJ1-4, with 10 nucleotides matching TRBD1. Germline values: CDR1 MNHNS, CDR2 SASEGT. The CDR3 runs to 12 residues. Losses at the gene ends were 8 bases for V and 10 bases for J; bases not matched to a gene: 4. The CDR3 here is CASGGQGRKLFF. CDR3 bases: TGTGCCAGCGGGGGACAGGGGAGAAAACTGTTTTTT.

This clonotype occurred a few times. The DNA of the CDR3 is TGTGCCAGCAGCAAACAGGGTGGAAAACTGTTTTTT. Translated, it gives CASSKQGGKLFF. This chain links TRBV7-2 with TRBJ1-4, with a tentative D call TRBD1 (6 bases). Germline V lookup: CDR1 SGHTA, CDR2 FQGNSA. CDR3 length: 12 amino acids. V was cut by 5 bases and J by 10 bases, with 11 bases left in between.